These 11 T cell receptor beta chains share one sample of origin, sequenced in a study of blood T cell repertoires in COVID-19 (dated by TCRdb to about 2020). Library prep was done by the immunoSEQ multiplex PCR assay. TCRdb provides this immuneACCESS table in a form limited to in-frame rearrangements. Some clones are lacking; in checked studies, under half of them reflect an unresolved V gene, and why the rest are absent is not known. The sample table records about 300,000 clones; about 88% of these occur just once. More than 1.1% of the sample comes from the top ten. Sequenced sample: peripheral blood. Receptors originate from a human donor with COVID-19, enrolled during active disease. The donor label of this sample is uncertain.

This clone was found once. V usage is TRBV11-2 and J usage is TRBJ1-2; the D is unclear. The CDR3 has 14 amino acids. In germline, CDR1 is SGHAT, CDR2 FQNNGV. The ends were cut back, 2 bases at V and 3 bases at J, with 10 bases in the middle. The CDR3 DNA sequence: TGTGCCAGCAGCTTAAACCTGGGAGACTATGGCTACACCTTC. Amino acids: CASSLNLGDYGYTF.

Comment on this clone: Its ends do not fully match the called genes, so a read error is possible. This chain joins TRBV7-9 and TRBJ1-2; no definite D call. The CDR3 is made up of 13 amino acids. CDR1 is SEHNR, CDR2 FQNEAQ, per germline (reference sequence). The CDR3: CATSLTREDGYTF. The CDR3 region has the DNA TGTGCCACCAGCTTGACCCGAGAGGATGGCTACACCTTC.

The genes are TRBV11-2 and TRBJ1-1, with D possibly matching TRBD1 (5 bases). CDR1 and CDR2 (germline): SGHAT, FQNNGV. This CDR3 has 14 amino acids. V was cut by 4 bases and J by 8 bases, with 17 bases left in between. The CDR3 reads CASSSQRGGTEAFF. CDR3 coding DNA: TGTGCCAGCAGCTCCCAGCGGGGGGGGACGGAAGCTTTCTTT.

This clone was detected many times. The CDR3 is CSVGEGDYGYTF. CDR3 sequence (DNA): TGCAGCGTGGGCGAGGGAGACTATGGCTACACCTTC. V usage is TRBV29-1 and J usage is TRBJ1-2; D call uncertain. The V end was cut by 6 bases, the J end by 3 bases, with 11 bases between. CDR1 is SQVTM, CDR2 ANQGSEA, per germline. The CDR3 has 12 residues.

The CDR3 is CASTSGRAPPSEQYF. Written as DNA, the CDR3 is TGTGCCAGTACTAGCGGGAGGGCCCCACCGTCCGAGCAGTACTTC. This chain joins TRBV19 and TRBJ2-7; TRBD2 matches at 12 bases. The CDR3 contains 15 residues. Germline trimming cut 7 bases from V and 6 bases from J; bases unmatched to any gene: 10. Germline lookup yields CDR1 LNHDA and CDR2 SQIVND (reference sequence).

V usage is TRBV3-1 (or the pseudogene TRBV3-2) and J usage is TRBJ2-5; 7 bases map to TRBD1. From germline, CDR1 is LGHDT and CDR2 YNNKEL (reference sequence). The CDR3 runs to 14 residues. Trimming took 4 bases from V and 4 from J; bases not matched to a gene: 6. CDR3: CASSRWTGLETQYF. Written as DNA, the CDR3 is TGTGCCAGCAGCCGGTGGACAGGTCTAGAGACCCAGTACTTC.

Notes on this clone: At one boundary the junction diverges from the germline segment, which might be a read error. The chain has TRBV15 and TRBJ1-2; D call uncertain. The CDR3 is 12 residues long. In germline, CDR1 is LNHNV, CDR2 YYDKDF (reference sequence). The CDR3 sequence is CATSRDDYGYTF. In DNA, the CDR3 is TGTGCCACCAGCAGAGATGACTACGGCTACACCTTC.

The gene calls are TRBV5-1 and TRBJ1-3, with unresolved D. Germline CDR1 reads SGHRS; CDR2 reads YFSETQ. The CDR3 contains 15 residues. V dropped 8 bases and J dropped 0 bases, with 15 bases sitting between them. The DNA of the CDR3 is TGCGCCAGTTGTTCTAGCCCGGGCTCTGGAAACACCATATATTTT. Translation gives CASCSSPGSGNTIYF.

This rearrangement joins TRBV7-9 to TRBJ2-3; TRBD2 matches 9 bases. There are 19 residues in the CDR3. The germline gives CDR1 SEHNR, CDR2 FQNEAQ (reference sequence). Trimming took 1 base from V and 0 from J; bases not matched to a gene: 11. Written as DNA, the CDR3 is TGTGCCAGCAGCTTAGGAGGCGGGAGGGACTCCGCTAGCACAGATACGCAGTATTTT. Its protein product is CASSLGGGRDSASTDTQYF.

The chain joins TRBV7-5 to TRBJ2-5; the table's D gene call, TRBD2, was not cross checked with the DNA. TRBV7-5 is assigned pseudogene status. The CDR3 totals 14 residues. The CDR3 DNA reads TGTGCCAGAGGCGCCCGCGGGTATCAAGAGACCCAGTACTTC. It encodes CARGARGYQETQYF.

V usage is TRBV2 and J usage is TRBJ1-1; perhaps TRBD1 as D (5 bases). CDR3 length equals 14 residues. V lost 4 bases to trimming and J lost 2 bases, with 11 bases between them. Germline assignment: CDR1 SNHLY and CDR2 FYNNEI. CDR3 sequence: CASSARQGNTEAFF. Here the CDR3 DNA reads TGTGCCAGCAGTGCACGGCAGGGAAACACTGAAGCTTTCTTT.